Below are 31 T cell receptor beta chains sequenced from a single sample in a study of T cells in Graves' hyperthyroidism and ophthalmopathy. Researchers amplified the TCR beta CDR3 regions from RNA transcripts. First-round RT-PCR targeting the TCR CDR3 was performed with the HTBI primer set. TCRdb used MiXCR to reprocess the multiplex PCR reads, holding one entry per CDR3 protein. Of around 540,000 distinct CDR3 sequences listed, more than 45% are singletons. The sample comprised peripheral blood or thyroid tissue (not recorded which). These receptors originate from a woman under 30 with Graves' hyperthyroidism.

This clonotype was observed a handful of times. The chain employs TRBV7-8 and TRBJ1-2; D gene uncertain. V lost 5 bases, J lost 0 bases, and 13 bases lay in between. Germline loops: CDR1 SGHVS, CDR2 FQNEAQ. The CDR3 is 15 amino acids. The CDR3 DNA is TGTGCCAGCAGCCCTGGCAGCACATCTAACTATGGCTACACCTTC. Translation gives CASSPGSTSNYGYTF.

This clonotype has a handful of counts. The chain carries TRBV2 and TRBJ1-1, with 11 bases identical to TRBD1. The germline gives CDR1 SNHLY, CDR2 FYNNEI. Trimming removed 5 bases from V and 5 bases from J; junction bases left unmatched: 7. This CDR3 has 15 residues. The CDR3 coding sequence is TGTGCCAGCAGTTTTCCTGGGACAGGGGGTACTGAAGCTTTCTTT. It encodes CASSFPGTGGTEAFF.

This clonotype was recorded at least ten times. The chain joins TRBV7-9 to TRBJ1-1, with TRBD1 matching 9 bases. The J segment lost 5 bases and the V segment lost 5 bases, leaving 6 bases of the junction unmatched. CDR1 SEHNR and CDR2 FQNEAQ come from the germline V gene (reference sequence). There are 14 residues in the CDR3. In DNA form, the CDR3 reads TGTGCCAGCAGCCCACAGGGGGCGAAAACTGAAGCTTTCTTT. It codes for CASSPQGAKTEAFF.

The rearrangement links TRBV4-1 to TRBJ2-7, with 8 nucleotides matching TRBD2. With 0 bases clipped from V and 1 base from J, the junction kept 8 bases outside the gene matches. CDR3 length equals 17 residues. Germline V gene sequence: CDR1 MGHRA, CDR2 YSYEKL. CDR3 nucleotide sequence: TGCGCCAGCAGCCAAGAAGACGCCGGGACTAGGTCCTACGAGCAGTACTTC. It specifies CASSQEDAGTRSYEQYF.

This clonotype was seen ten or more times. The V gene is TRBV2, the J gene TRBJ1-1; 7 nucleotides align to TRBD1. V was clipped by 7 bases and J by 3 bases; unmatched bases: 5. This CDR3 has 13 amino acids. Germline assignment: CDR1 SNHLY and CDR2 FYNNEI. Written as DNA, the CDR3 is TGTGCCAGCATTTGGGACAGAGACACTGAAGCTTTCTTT. Protein: CASIWDRDTEAFF.

This clonotype came up many times. The J gene is TRBJ1-3, the V gene TRBV7-9; D call uncertain. The CDR3 is 14 residues long. The V end lost 5 bases, the J end lost 0 bases, and 8 bases lay between the germline ends. Germline CDR1 is SEHNR and CDR2 is FQNEAQ (reference sequence). CDR3 protein: CASSPTFSGNTIYF. CDR3 nucleotides: TGTGCCAGCAGCCCGACCTTCTCTGGAAACACCATATATTTT.

This clonotype appeared many times. The V gene is TRBV7-7, the J gene TRBJ1-1; D unclear. The CDR3 is 13 residues long. The germline V gene encodes CDR1 SSHAT and CDR2 FNYEAQ (reference sequence). The V end lost 2 bases, the J end lost 1 base, and 5 bases lay between the germline ends. CDR3 region: CASSLSWNTEAFF. In DNA, the CDR3 is TGTGCCAGCAGCTTATCCTGGAACACTGAAGCTTTCTTT.

The sample holds a few counts of this clonotype. The chain joins TRBV19 to TRBJ2-7; a weak D match, TRBD2 (6 bases). CDR1 and CDR2 from the germline V gene are LNHDA and SQIVND (reference sequence). The CDR3 length is 14 residues. Trimming took off 1 base at V and 4 bases at J, with 11 bases between the two ends. This CDR3 is CASSIGGGSYEQYF. The CDR3 coding sequence is TGTGCCAGTAGTATAGGTGGAGGGTCGTACGAGCAGTACTTC.

This clonotype was found a few times. The V gene is TRBV7-8, the J gene TRBJ2-7; D is ambiguous. Germline CDR1 is SGHVS and CDR2 is FQNEAQ. The CDR3 loop spans 13 amino acids. Between the trimmed V and J ends, which lost 1 base and 6 bases, there was a span of 10 bases. The CDR3 here is CASSLDTLSEQYF. CDR3 DNA: TGTGCCAGCAGCTTAGACACCTTATCCGAGCAGTACTTC.

The chain links TRBV9 to TRBJ1-6; D may be TRBD1 (5 bases). V shed 3 bases and J shed 0 bases, with 16 bases lying between them. This CDR3 is built from 18 residues. Germline values: CDR1 SGDLS, CDR2 YYNGEE. The CDR3 region is CASSAKGTDSSYNSPLHF. The CDR3, as DNA: TGTGCCAGCAGCGCGAAAGGGACCGACAGCTCCTATAATTCACCCCTCCACTTT.

This clonotype was recorded many times. The V gene is TRBV24-1, the J gene TRBJ2-7; D gene unclear. This CDR3 contains 15 residues. CDR1 and CDR2 (germline): KGHDR, SFDVKD. Trimming took 0 bases from V and 2 from J, leaving 10 bases between them. The chain's CDR3 is CATSDLRTEAYEQYF. CDR3 DNA sequence: TGTGCCACCAGTGATTTGCGAACAGAGGCCTACGAGCAGTACTTC.

CDR3 nucleotide sequence: TGCAGTGCGTCTAACCTTCGGGACAGCTCCTACGAGCAGTACTTC. Translated: CSASNLRDSSYEQYF. The chain carries TRBV20-1 and TRBJ2-7; 7 bases map to TRBD1. Germline loops: CDR1 DFQATT, CDR2 SNEGSKA (reference sequence). Unmatched junction bases numbered 11, after V lost 6 bases and J lost 0 bases. The CDR3 totals 15 residues.

This clonotype has only one observation. This CDR3 is CATSQVMNNEKLFF. Written as DNA, the CDR3 is TGTGCCACCAGCCAGGTCATGAACAATGAAAAACTGTTTTTT. This sequence joins TRBV2 and TRBJ1-4; D ambiguous. V was clipped by 10 bases and J by 5 bases, with 17 bases between them. Germline CDR1 reads SNHLY; CDR2 reads FYNNEI. CDR3 length: 14 amino acids. The full variable domain, completed using reference TRBV2 and TRBJ1-4, is EPEVTQTPSHQVTQMGQEVILRCVPISNHLYFYWYRQILGQKVEFLVSFYNNEISEKSEIFDDQFSVERPDGSNFTLKIRSTKLEDSAMYFCATSQVMNNEKLFFGSGTQLSVL.

As concerns this clonotype: Here the CDR3 omits its conserved ending phenylalanine or tryptophan, so a read error is the likely source. No DNA is shown, since the ends of the CDR3 on it are uncertain; the CDR3 is the one TCRdb lists. The chain carries TRBV2 and TRBJ1-4; the D call of TRBD1 is as the table states it, not checked on the DNA. Germline loops: CDR1 SNHLY, CDR2 FYNNEI. With termini counted, the CDR3 has 8 amino acids. The chain's CDR3 is CASRDGGS.

This rearrangement joins TRBV7-9 to TRBJ2-7; 7 bases match TRBD1. The trim removed 6 bases at V and 2 bases at J, leaving 7 bases unmatched. Germline V gene lookup returns CDR1 SEHNR and CDR2 FQNEAQ (reference sequence). The CDR3 sequence is 14 residues long. CDR3 residues: CASSRGQHTYEQYF. Written as DNA, the CDR3 is TGTGCCAGCAGTAGGGGACAGCATACCTACGAGCAGTACTTC.

The table lists this clonotype with many counts. V and J are TRBV10-1 and TRBJ1-2; D gene ambiguous. Germline V gene sequence: CDR1 WNHNN, CDR2 SYGVQD (reference sequence). The germline V and J ends were trimmed by 10 bases and 7 bases, with 13 bases remaining between them. The CDR3 totals 11 residues. DNA for the CDR3: TGCGCCAACCCGGACGATTGTGGCTACACCTTC. Protein: CANPDDCGYTF.

Details on this clonotype: A read error may account for a junction end that differs from germline. This chain links TRBV12-3 or TRBV12-4 with TRBJ2-5; no reliable D call. The CDR3 covers 11 residues. The CDR3 DNA is TGTGCCGGCAGTTCCACACGGACCCAGTACTTC. The encoded protein is CAGSSTRTQYF.

Concerning this clonotype itself: This may arise from a read error, as a much more abundant clone is one base away. This chain links TRBV29-1 with TRBJ2-7, with D perhaps given as TRBD1 or TRBD2 (5 bases each). CDR3 size: 12 residues. With 6 bases removed from V and 2 bases from J, the gap between germline ends came to 11 bases. CDR1 is SQVTM and CDR2 is ANQGSEA in the germline V gene. CDR3 sequence reads: CSVKGPPYEQYF. The CDR3 DNA sequence: TGCAGCGTAAAGGGACCGCCCTACGAGCAGTACTTC.

The J gene is TRBJ2-6, the V gene TRBV15, with 9 bases aligning to TRBD1. With V trimmed by 5 bases and J by 2 bases, 4 bases remained unmatched. CDR3 length equals 16 residues. Germline CDR1 and CDR2: LNHNV and YYDKDF (reference sequence). The CDR3 loop is CATSGQGSAGANVLTF. In nucleotides, the CDR3 is TGTGCCACCAGCGGACAGGGGAGTGCTGGGGCCAACGTCCTGACTTTC. Filled out from reference TRBV15 and TRBJ2-6, the complete variable domain reads DAMVIQNPRYQVTQFGKPVTLSCSQTLNHNVMYWYQQKSSQAPKLLFHYYDKDFNNEADTPDNFQSRRPNTSFCFLDIRSPGLGDTAMYLCATSGQGSAGANVLTFGAGSRLTVL.

This rearrangement joins TRBV20-1 to TRBJ2-7, with 8 bases lining up with TRBD2. The ends lost 5 bases at V and 2 bases at J; junction bases unmatched: 5. The germline CDR1 and CDR2 sequences are DFQATT and SNEGSKA (reference sequence). The CDR3 runs 13 residues. The CDR3 region has the DNA TGCAGTGCTGGGACTAGAATAGCCTACGAGCAGTACTTC. The encoded protein is CSAGTRIAYEQYF.

In regard to this clonotype: A much larger clonotype is one base distant, so this may be a read error. This rearrangement joins TRBV15 to TRBJ1-5; D gene uncertain. Germline assignment: CDR1 LNHNV and CDR2 YYDKDF (reference sequence). Deletions cut 0 bases from V and 1 base from J, with 13 bases between. The CDR3 sequence is 17 residues long. The CDR3 coding sequence is TGTGCCACCAGCAGAGATAGGCAGAGGAGCAGCAATCAGCCCCAGCATTTT. Its protein product is CATSRDRQRSSNQPQHF.

This clonotype turned up a few times. The CDR3 coding sequence is TGTGCCAGCAGCGGGGGGGCTAGCGGGACCTACGAGCAGTACTTC. Translation: CASSGGASGTYEQYF. The chain has TRBV7-8 and TRBJ2-7; 9 bases agree with TRBD2. This CDR3 spans 15 amino acids. J lost 2 bases, V lost 5 bases, and 7 bases had no gene match. Germline V gives CDR1 SGHVS, CDR2 FQNEAQ.

This clonotype was counted a few times. The J gene is TRBJ1-1, the V gene TRBV9; unclear D gene. Trimming took off 2 bases at V and 2 bases at J, with 4 bases between the two ends. Germline lookup yields CDR1 SGDLS and CDR2 YYNGEE. The CDR3 spans 12 residues. The CDR3 spells CASSVDNTEAFF. CDR3 nucleotides: TGTGCCAGCAGCGTTGATAACACTGAAGCTTTCTTT.

The rearrangement links TRBV29-1 to TRBJ2-7; 9 bases map to TRBD1. The length of the CDR3 is 11 residues. From germline, CDR1 is SQVTM and CDR2 ANQGSEA. Here the CDR3 DNA reads TGCACCTACGACAGGGGGTCCGAGCAGTACTTC. Translating it yields CTYDRGSEQYF.

This clonotype showed up just a few times. Relative to the germline gene, one junction end is altered; a read error may explain this. This sequence joins TRBV29-1 and TRBJ2-7; the D call may be TRBD1 or TRBD2 (5 bases each). This CDR3 is built from 12 residues. Per germline, CDR1 SQVTM and CDR2 ANQGSEA. The CDR3 DNA is TGCAGCGTTGACAGGGAGACCGGGGAGCTGTACTTC. It yields the protein CSVDRETGELYF.

This clonotype occurred many times. This sequence joins TRBV10-3 and TRBJ2-7, with D possibly TRBD1 on 6 matching bases. The CDR3 has 14 amino acids. Trimming stripped 2 bases from V and 3 bases from J, with 11 bases between. The germline CDR1 and CDR2 sequences are ENHRY and SYGVKD. In DNA, the CDR3 is TGTGCCATCAGTGAGACCGACAGGATCTACGAGCAGTACTTC. The encoded protein is CAISETDRIYEQYF.

This clonotype was counted between two and nine times. The chain couples TRBV4-1 to TRBJ2-7, with TRBD1 as a possible D gene (6 bases). The V gene's germline CDR1 is MGHRA and CDR2 YSYEKL. CDR3 length: 15 residues. The V end lost 0 bases, the J end lost 2 bases, and 11 bases lay between the germline ends. CDR3 residues: CASSQDSGQTYEQYF. The CDR3 DNA reads TGCGCCAGCAGCCAAGATTCAGGACAGACCTACGAGCAGTACTTC.

This clonotype was detected a few times. The genes are TRBV12-3 or TRBV12-4 and TRBJ1-1; 9 nucleotides match TRBD1. Trimming at V came to 7 bases and at J to 7 bases, leaving 7 bases not matched to a gene. The CDR3 is 13 amino acids. The CDR3 is CASKQTGGIEAFF. The DNA of the CDR3 is TGTGCCAGCAAACAAACAGGGGGCATTGAAGCTTTCTTT.

This clonotype was detected a few times. The CDR3 region is CASGRGAGELFF. DNA of the CDR3: TGTGCCAGTGGACGAGGGGCCGGGGAGCTGTTTTTT. This rearrangement joins TRBV19 to TRBJ2-2; either TRBD1 or TRBD2 may supply D (5 bases each). The CDR3 runs to 12 residues. The germline CDR1 and CDR2 sequences are LNHDA and SQIVND (reference sequence). The V end lost 8 bases, the J end lost 6 bases, and 10 bases lay between the germline ends. The whole variable domain, filled in from reference TRBV19 and TRBJ2-2, reads DGGITQSPKYLFRKEGQNVTLSCEQNLNHDAMYWYRQDPGQGLRLIYYSQIVNDFQKGDIAEGYSVSREKKESFPLTVTSAQKNPTAFYLCASGRGAGELFFGEGSRLTVL.

V is TRBV20-1 and J is TRBJ2-5, with 7 bases that match TRBD2. Germline loops: CDR1 DFQATT, CDR2 SNEGSKA (reference sequence). The V segment lost 1 base and the J segment 2 bases; nucleotides outside the gene matches: 1. The CDR3 spans 13 residues. DNA of the CDR3: TGCAGTGCTAGAGGACTAGCACAAGAGACCCAGTACTTC. It is translated as CSARGLAQETQYF.

This clonotype showed up just a few times. V gene TRBV11-3 combines with J gene TRBJ1-1; possibly TRBD1 for D (6 bases). This CDR3 is built from 13 residues. The V end lost 6 bases, the J end lost 8 bases, and 16 bases lay between the germline ends. Germline V gene data show CDR1 as SGHNT and CDR2 as YENEEA. The CDR3 protein is CASRGTLNPEAFF. The CDR3 nucleotides read TGTGCCAGCAGGGGGACACTGAATCCAGAAGCTTTCTTT.